This TCR beta chain is from a study of post-analysis software for immune sequencing data. Study as a whole: Clinical courses comprised relapsing-remitting, secondary progressive and progressive-relapsing multiple sclerosis.

General study points: The F measure placed samples prepared in the same batch into strongly shared clusters. Normalized Chao1 diversity was significantly reduced in patients versus controls. The five TRBV segments detected at higher frequency in patients than in controls included TRBV5-6, TRBV5-1 and TRBV20-1.

V lost 4 bases and J 4 bases, leaving 20 bases between the germline ends. Germline CDR1 reads MNHNS; CDR2 reads SASEGT. CDR3 length: 17 residues. Remarks on this clonotype: Antigen specificity is unknown.

Built from TCR beta cDNA, the libraries had unique molecular identifiers in them. About 540,000 cDNA molecules were obtained from about 0.98 to 11 million T cells. TCRdb reprocessed the PCR reads with MiXCR, giving one entry per CDR3 protein. The repertoire holds approximately 260,000 distinct CDR3 sequences, with around 34% as singletons. Specimen: blood. This rearrangement joins TRBV6-1 to TRBJ1-5, with TRBD1 as a possible D gene (6 bases). This receptor was identified in a girl between 5 and 17 years old with multiple sclerosis. CDR3: CASSAPLGTYNNQPQHF. The DNA for the CDR3 is TGTGCCAGCAGTGCCCCTTTAGGGACATACAATAATCAGCCCCAGCATTTT.